One sample yielded the 2 T cell receptor beta chains listed below, sequenced in a study of read filtering for tumor transcriptome and immune sequencing. The library was built from roughly 400 ng RNA with molecular barcoded adaptors for alpha/delta and beta/gamma chains. TCRdb called the reads again in MiXCR, with one record for every CDR3 protein. The profile shows 100,000 to 150,000 distinct CDR3 sequences, roughly 13% of them singletons. Sequenced: a population of CD138-negative cells sorted from bone marrow. Receptors originate from a donor at least 40 years old with multiple myeloma.

Written as DNA, the CDR3 is TGCAGTGCCCACCTGAGGAGGGGAGGGGGCACAGATACGCAGTATTTT. Amino acid sequence: CSAHLRRGGGTDTQYF. The V and J genes are TRBV20-1 and TRBJ2-3, with TRBD2 matching over 7 bases. Germline CDR1 and CDR2: DFQATT and SNEGSKA (reference sequence). CDR3 length: 16 residues. Germline trimming cut 6 bases from V and 1 base from J; bases unmatched to any gene: 13.

This clonotype was counted at least ten times. CDR3 sequence (DNA): TGTGCCAGCAGATTACAGGGGGCAGGCAATCAGCCCCAGCATTTT. Amino acids: CASRLQGAGNQPQHF. The chain joins TRBV6-2 or TRBV6-3 to TRBJ1-5, with 9 bases that match TRBD1. Trimming removed 6 bases from V and 2 bases from J; junction bases left unmatched: 5. CDR1 is MNHEY and CDR2 is SVGEGT in the germline V gene. The CDR3 extends over 15 amino acids.